This entry features one TCR beta chain sequence. Its specificity is not known. The CDR3 covers 15 residues. The V end lost 1 base, the J end lost 1 base, and 10 bases lay between the germline ends. Germline V gene lookup returns CDR1 MGHRA and CDR2 YSYEKL. Via MiXCR, TCRdb re-called the RT-PCR reads, giving one row per CDR3 protein. Altogether a few hundred thousand distinct CDR3 sequences are present, approximately 7.8% being singletons, with the ten largest covering under 15%. This specimen belongs to a study of response to subunit inactivated influenza vaccine. Notes on the study in general: New T cells are recruited in small numbers by each seasonal influenza vaccination, according to the authors' suggestion.

Material: PBMCs from blood, obtained about 23 months after vaccination. J is TRBJ1-2 and V is TRBV4-1, with D possibly being TRBD1 (5 bases). This clonotype was sampled from a man in his fifties or sixties who received an inactivated influenza vaccine. The CDR3 nucleotides read TGCGCCAGCAGCCAAGGAGGGACGGTTAACTATGGCTACACCTTC. Residues: CASSQGGTVNYGYTF.